The text below deals with one T cell receptor (beta chain). The data originate from a study of monozygotic twins with inflammatory bowel disease. CDR1 MNHEY and CDR2 SMNVEV come from the germline V gene (reference sequence). The CDR3 extends over 14 amino acids. TCRdb reprocessed the 5' RACE reads, keeping one entry per CDR3 protein, no DNA. The listing records about 110,000 distinct CDR3 sequences. Sequenced: blood. The chain recombines TRBV27 with TRBJ2-3; lacking DNA, the TRBD1 call made by TCRdb goes unchecked. This clonotype was sampled from a human donor with ulcerative colitis or Crohn's disease, or a healthy co-twin of an affected twin (not recorded which). The CDR3 sequence is CASRRTGDTDTQYF.